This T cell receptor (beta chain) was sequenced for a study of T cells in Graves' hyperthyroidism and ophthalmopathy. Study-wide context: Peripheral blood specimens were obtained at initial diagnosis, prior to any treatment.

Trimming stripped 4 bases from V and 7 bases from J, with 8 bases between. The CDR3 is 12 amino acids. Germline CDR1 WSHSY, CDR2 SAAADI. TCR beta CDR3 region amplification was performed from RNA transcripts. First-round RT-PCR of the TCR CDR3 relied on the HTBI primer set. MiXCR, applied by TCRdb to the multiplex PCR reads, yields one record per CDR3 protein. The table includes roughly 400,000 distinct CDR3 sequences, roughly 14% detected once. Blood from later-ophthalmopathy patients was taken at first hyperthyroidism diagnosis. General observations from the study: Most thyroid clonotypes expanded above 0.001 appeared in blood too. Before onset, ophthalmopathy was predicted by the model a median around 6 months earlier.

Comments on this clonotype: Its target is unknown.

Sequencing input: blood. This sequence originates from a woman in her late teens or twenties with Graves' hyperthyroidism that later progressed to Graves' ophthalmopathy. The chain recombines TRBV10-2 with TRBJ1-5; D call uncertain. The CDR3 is CASSVNGQPQHF. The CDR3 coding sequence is TGCGCCAGCAGTGTAAATGGGCAGCCCCAGCATTTT.